This section outlines one TCR beta chain sequence together with its context. Its antigen is undetermined. This specimen comes from a study of cytomegalovirus exposure and HLA in healthy donors. Whole-study findings and limits: Roughly uniform depth of sequencing across donors was assumed in presence/absence analyses. In most subjects, TCR beta sequences reportedly gave accurate predictions of HLA-A and HLA-B alleles. Listed as cytomegalovirus-associated were over 150 TCR beta chains.

The PCR contained 60 Vbeta and 13 Jbeta primers. Measured with immunoSEQ multiplex PCR; TCRdb has only the in-frame clones, and not every one. The data show 220,000 or so clones, around four fifths seen once. V was pared by 0 bases and J by 5 bases, with 5 bases between. The CDR3 contains 12 residues. Looked up from germline, CDR1 is LNHNV and CDR2 is YYDKDF (reference sequence). This receptor was taken from a woman between 40 and 55 years old in good health and CMV-seronegative. This rearrangement joins TRBV15 to TRBJ2-7; D is unclear. The material sequenced was PBMCs. The chain's CDR3 is CATSRDLDEQYF. The CDR3 coding sequence is TGTGCCACCAGCAGAGATCTCGACGAGCAGTACTTC.